The rows below give T cell receptor beta chains drawn from one sample of a study of technical replicates of blood from a handful of donors. Using immunoSEQ multiplex PCR, the repertoire was profiled, and TCRdb retains in-frame clones only, with some absent. The sample consists of 40,000 to 60,000 clones, 80% to 95% of them appearing once. The sequenced material came from PBMCs. Every receptor here comes from a human donor in good health. Some clones in this sample may be carry-over from other donors' samples. The CDR3 runs from the conserved cysteine through the conserved F or W. D genes are given only for firm matches. Some rows have no size entry. The others give once, few or many, or a class for an expanded clone.

D | J | V | size | DNA | CDR3
NA | TRBJ2-1 | TRBV20-1 | NA | TGCAGTGCTAGAGAGTTCGGGGAGCAGTTCTTC | CSAREFGEQFF
TRBD1 | TRBJ1-2 | TRBV7-9 | NA | TGTGCCAGCAGCTTAGGGACAGGGAACTATGGCTACACCTTC | CASSLGTGNYGYTF
TRBD2 | TRBJ2-3 | TRBV7-9 | NA | TGTGCCAGCAGCCCTGTCTCGGGGGGGGCCACAGATACGCAGTATTTT | CASSPVSGGATDTQYF
TRBD2 | TRBJ2-1 | TRBV7-6 | NA | TGTGCCAGCAGCTTAGCGTACAGCGGGGGTAATGAGCAGTTCTTC | CASSLAYSGGNEQFF
NA | TRBJ1-1 | TRBV7-9 | NA | TGTGCCAGCAGATACCGAACAGGAAACATGAACACTGAAGCTTTCTTT | CASRYRTGNMNTEAFF
NA | TRBJ2-2 | TRBV7-9 | few | TGTGCCACCTGGGGTCTCAGGGGAAAAAGTCCCGGGGAGCTGTTTTTT | CATWGLRGKSPGELFF
TRBD1 | TRBJ1-2 | TRBV29-1 | few | TGCAGCGCTGGGACAGACTTAGGCTACACCTTC | CSAGTDLGYTF
NA | TRBJ1-1 | TRBV7-9 | NA | TGTGCCAGCAGTTCTACCCCGGGGACTGAAGCTTTCTTT | CASSSTPGTEAFF
NA | TRBJ2-7 | TRBV6-6 | NA | TGTGCCAGCAGTCAGGAATACGAGCAGTACTTC | CASSQEYEQYF
NA | TRBJ1-5 | TRBV4-1 | NA | TGCGCCAGCAGCCAGCTCGGGACAAACAATCAGCCCCAGCATTTT | CASSQLGTNNQPQHF
NA | TRBJ2-6 | TRBV2 | NA | TGTGCCAGCAGTGCGACAGGGAGGGGGGCCAACGTCCTGACTTTC | CASSATGRGANVLTF
NA | TRBJ2-5 | TRBV2 | NA | TGTGCCAGCAGCAGGGGTGGGCGGGAGACCCAGTACTTC | CASSRGGRETQYF
NA | TRBJ2-2 | TRBV5-1 | NA | TGCGCCAGCAGCTGGAGGGGTAGGCAGTCCACCGGGGAGCTGTTTTTT | CASSWRGRQSTGELFF
NA | TRBJ1-1 | TRBV5-8 | NA | TGTGCCAGCAGCGCCCAGTTGAACACTGAAGCTTTCTTT | CASSAQLNTEAFF
NA | TRBJ2-1 | TRBV10-3 | NA | TGTGCCATCGGCGTGAGCGGCGCCCTCTCCTACAATGAGCAGTTCTTC | CAIGVSGALSYNEQFF
TRBD1 | TRBJ2-7 | TRBV10-3 | once | TGTGCCATCACTTCACAGGGGGGCGAGCAGTACTTC | CAITSQGGEQYF
TRBD2 | TRBJ2-5 | TRBV2 | NA | TGTGCCAGCAGGGCCCCGGGACTAGCGGGTGAAAGGGAGACCCAGTACTTC | CASRAPGLAGERETQYF
NA | TRBJ2-2 | TRBV15 | NA | TGTGCCACCAGCAGAGATGACTCGGCGGGTCCCGGGGAGCTGTTTTTT | CATSRDDSAGPGELFF
NA | TRBJ1-1 | TRBV5-6 | NA | TGTGCCAGCAGGGGTGGGAGTCTCCTGTACTCTGAAGCTTTCTTT | CASRGGSLLYSEAFF
NA | TRBJ1-1 | TRBV16 | NA | TGTGCCAGCAGCCACAATGGTAGGGGGAACACTGAAGCTTTCTTT | CASSHNGRGNTEAFF
TRBD2 | TRBJ2-7 | TRBV4-3 | NA | TGCGCCAGCAGCCAAGTAGCGGGAGGTCTCGAGCAGTACTTC | CASSQVAGGLEQYF
NA | TRBJ1-1 | TRBV4-3 | NA | TGCGCCAGCAGCGATTCAGGGGCGGGGAACACTGAAGCTTTCTTT | CASSDSGAGNTEAFF
NA | TRBJ1-1 | TRBV4-2 | NA | TGTGCCAGCAGCCAACTCCGGTCCGAACGGGGTGAAGCTTTCTTT | CASSQLRSERGEAFF
TRBD1 | TRBJ1-2 | TRBV5-1 | NA | TGCGCCAGCAGCCTAGGACAGGCAAACTATGGCTACACCTTC | CASSLGQANYGYTF
NA | TRBJ2-2 | TRBV6-4 | NA | TGTGCCAGCAGTGACGGGACTAACACCGGGGAGCTGTTTTTT | CASSDGTNTGELFF
NA | TRBJ2-7 | TRBV7-8 | NA | TGTGCCAGCAGCTTACCAGGGGTCTTGGAGCAGTACTTC | CASSLPGVLEQYF
TRBD2 | TRBJ2-5 | TRBV9 | once | TGTGCCAGCAGCGTAGATGGACTAGCGGGGCGGGAGACCCAGTACTTC | CASSVDGLAGRETQYF
NA | TRBJ2-5 | TRBV6-6 | NA | TGTGCCAGCACCCCCTGGCGAGGGTGGGGAGAGACCCAGTACTTC | CASTPWRGWGETQYF
NA | TRBJ1-2 | TRBV19 | NA | TGTGCCAGTAACTTTGGGGCAACGACTAACTATGGCTACACCTTC | CASNFGATTNYGYTF
TRBD2 | TRBJ2-1 | TRBV30 | NA | TGTGCCTGGAGTGCCAAGGGACTAGCGGGGGGCCGTTGGTTCTTC | CAWSAKGLAGGRWFF
NA | TRBJ2-1 | TRBV11-2 | once | TGTGCCAGCAGCAGGACACCGGGCTACTTTTCCTACAATGAGCAGTTCTTC | CASSRTPGYFSYNEQFF
NA | TRBJ2-7 | TRBV12-5 | NA | TGTGCTAGTGGTTTGATAAGGAGAGCCAACGAGCAGTACTTC | CASGLIRRANEQYF
NA | TRBJ1-3 | TRBV19 | NA | TGTGCCAGTAGTGGCCAAAGCACCATATATTTT | CASSGQSTIYF
TRBD1 | TRBJ1-2 | TRBV6-5 | once | TGTGCCAGCAGCCCGCCGGGACAGGTCTTTTATGGCTACACCTTC | CASSPPGQVFYGYTF
NA | TRBJ1-5 | TRBV5-8 | NA | TGTGCCAGCCGCCTTCAGCAGCCCCAGCATTTT | CASRLQQPQHF
TRBD2 | TRBJ2-1 | TRBV7-9 | once | TGTGCCAGCAGCTTTAGAGCGGGAGGAACCTACAATGAGCAGTTCTTC | CASSFRAGGTYNEQFF
TRBD2 | TRBJ2-7 | TRBV6-5 | few | TGTGCCAGCAGTTCACTAGCGGGGGTGACCTCCTACGAGCAGTACTTC | CASSSLAGVTSYEQYF
NA | TRBJ2-1 | TRBV4-2 | NA | TGTGCCAGCAGCCAGGGACAATACAATGAGCAGTTCTTC | CASSQGQYNEQFF
TRBD1 | TRBJ1-2 | TRBV7-8 | once | TGTGCCAGCAGCCTAGGGACAGGATTTTCCTTC | CASSLGTGFSF
NA | TRBJ1-3 | TRBV7-9 | NA | TGTGCCAGCAGCCGGGCGGGGGGCCTTGGAAACACCATATATTTT | CASSRAGGLGNTIYF
NA | TRBJ2-5 | TRBV7-9 | NA | TGTGCCAGCAGCTTAGGTCCCTCAGGTGTTGGAGAGACCCAGTACTTC | CASSLGPSGVGETQYF
TRBD2 | TRBJ2-1 | TRBV5-4 | NA | TGTGCCAGCAGCTTGAGACTAGCGGACTACAATGAGCAGTTCTTC | CASSLRLADYNEQFF
NA | TRBJ2-7 | TRBV7-5 | NA | TGTGTCAGAAGATTAGTGGACTCGAGCTCCTACGAGCAGTACTTC | CVRRLVDSSSYEQYF
NA | TRBJ2-7 | TRBV19 | NA | TGTGCCAGTGGGCCCCCAGGGGTTCACGAGCAGTACTTC | CASGPPGVHEQYF
TRBD1 | TRBJ2-7 | TRBV29-1 | NA | TGCAGCGTAGCCGGACAGGGAGTGGAGCAGTACTTC | CSVAGQGVEQYF
NA | TRBJ2-1 | TRBV27 | few | TGTGCCAGCAGTTCGGTCGTCAACCCGGACAATGAGCAGTTCTTC | CASSSVVNPDNEQFF
NA | TRBJ2-7 | TRBV5-6 | NA | TGTGCCAGCAGCTTGGGGCTTTACGAGCAGTACTTC | CASSLGLYEQYF
NA | TRBJ1-1 | TRBV10-3 | NA | TGTGCCATCAGTGTAAGCGGCACGAACACTGAAGCTTTCTTT | CAISVSGTNTEAFF
NA | TRBJ2-4 | TRBV30 | NA | TGTGCCTGGGAGGAGGCTAAAAACATTCAGTACTTC | CAWEEAKNIQYF